This T cell receptor beta chain emerged from a study of CXCR3-negative and CXCR3-positive naive CD8 T cells. The CDR3 contains 16 residues. Points from the study as a whole: Naive CXCR3-positive and CXCR3-negative cells shared similar TRBV-TRBJ usage, unlike memory cells. Whereas both naive subsets had comparably high diversity, memory CD8+ cells had much lower diversity. TCR strength was inferred from TRB CDR3 properties, while surface CD5 was comparable between naive subsets. TRB CDR3s of CXCR3-positive naive cells were more hydrophobic than those of CXCR3-negative naive cells.

UMI labels and 5' RACE were used to prepare the TRB cDNA libraries. Following a re-call of the 5' RACE reads, TCRdb has one entry per CDR3 protein and lacks DNA. Across around 140,000 distinct CDR3 sequences, the top ten clones capture around 0.44% of the sample. Naive CD8+ T cells carried a CD45RO-CCR7+CD27+CD95- phenotype. Notes on this clonotype: Its matching antigen is unknown.

The chain recombines TRBV12-3 or TRBV12-4 with TRBJ2-7; the D gene TCRdb calls, TRBD1, cannot be checked with no DNA. This TCR was sampled from a human donor in good health. Some clones in this sample may be carry-over from other donors' samples. Sequences were obtained from naive CXCR3+ CD8+ T cells from blood. Stated subset: CD45RO-CCR7+CD27+CD95- naive CD8+ T cells expressing CXCR3 (TNR3+). The CDR3 region is CASSNYRGRNRYEQYF.